This TCR beta chain originates from a study of Ad26.COV2.S vaccination and SARS-CoV-2 variants. Concerning this clone: No antigen is known for it.

Repertoires were generated with immunoSEQ multiplex PCR, while TCRdb's copy carries only in-frame clones and drops some. The table shows roughly 350,000 clones, with 75% to 90% occurring only once. Treatment meaning: over 15 received Ad26.COV2.S at low or high dose, single or two shots; about 5 received placebo; per-sample allocation not given. The samples date from day 63 after the first vaccine or placebo injection. It was Wuhan-strain SARS-CoV-2 spike that the Ad26 vaccine vector expressed. V was clipped by 1 base and J by 0 bases, with 7 bases between them. The CDR3 loop spans 14 amino acids. The germline CDR1 and CDR2 sequences are KGHSH and LQKENI. The study, taken as a whole, reports: Vaccine recipients surpassed placebo recipients in spike-specific TCR breadth.

The chain combines TRBV18 with TRBJ2-7; D gene uncertain. This clonotype was sampled from a person between 18 and 60 years old who received the Ad26.COV2.S COVID-19 vaccine or a placebo. The sample in question was peripheral blood, obtained in a trial of Ad26.COV2.S vaccine versus placebo. The CDR3 protein is CASSPRSNSYEQYF. The CDR3 DNA follows: TGTGCCAGCTCACCACGCTCCAACTCCTACGAGCAGTACTTC.